These 3 T cell receptor beta chains originate from one sample sequenced in a study of OX40 agonist ivuxolimab in advanced cancers. Assay: immunoSEQ multiplex PCR; the TCRdb copy retains only in-frame clones and omits some. Of roughly 80,000 clones in the sample, roughly 86% were seen once. The sample consisted of CD4+ or CD8+ T cells sorted from blood, taken in a trial of the OX40 agonist ivuxolimab. The receptors stem from an adult with an advanced solid tumor such as melanoma, head and neck, liver or kidney cancer.

V is TRBV18 and J is TRBJ2-1; 7 nucleotides align to TRBD1. The length of the CDR3 is 16 residues. V gave up 3 bases and J gave up 4 bases; unmatched junction bases: 9. Looked up from germline, CDR1 is KGHSH and CDR2 is LQKENI. In nucleotides, the CDR3 is TGTGCCAGCTCACCGAGCTTAGGGGGCCCTTACAATGAGCAGTTCTTC. It is translated as CASSPSLGGPYNEQFF.

The chain carries TRBV10-3 and TRBJ2-2, with D hard to call. Germline CDR1 is ENHRY and CDR2 is SYGVKD. The CDR3 extends over 18 amino acids. Trimming stripped 0 bases from V and 6 bases from J, with 20 bases between. The CDR3 nucleotides read TGTGCCATCAGTGAGTCGGGTGAGGACCGCCAATACGCCGGGGAGCTGTTTTTT. It translates to CAISESGEDRQYAGELFF.

V is TRBV6-6 and J is TRBJ2-5; 7 nucleotides agree with TRBD2. This CDR3 has 14 residues. Germline lookup yields CDR1 MNHNY and CDR2 SVGAGI (reference sequence). V was pared by 6 bases and J by 1 base, with 5 bases of the junction left unmatched. Here the CDR3 DNA reads TGTGCCAGCAGCCCAAGGACTAGCCAAGAGACCCAGTACTTC. Its translation is CASSPRTSQETQYF.